Following are 30 T cell receptor beta chains from one sample sequenced in a study of patients and donors after allogeneic stem cell transplantation. TCRdb called the RT-PCR reads again in MiXCR, with one record for every CDR3 protein. The data show about 960,000 distinct CDR3 sequences, more than 15% seen once. The sequenced sample consisted of blood, either unsorted or a sorted T cell fraction (not recorded which). The receptors were gathered from a human donor who was either an allogeneic HSCT recipient or a stem cell or donor lymphocyte infusion donor (not recorded which). It is not recorded whose cells these are; they may come from a transplant donor.

In its sample, this clonotype was seen many times. The genes are TRBV4-1 and TRBJ1-2; D unclear. CDR1 and CDR2 from the germline V gene are MGHRA and YSYEKL. The CDR3 totals 14 residues. Trimming took 0 bases from V and 5 from J, leaving 10 bases between them. CDR3: CASSQDNLRYGYTF. CDR3 coding DNA: TGCGCCAGCAGCCAAGATAACCTTCGGTATGGCTACACCTTC.

This clonotype appeared once. The rearrangement links TRBV25-1 to TRBJ1-5; 11 bases are shared with TRBD1. This CDR3 is built from 18 residues. In germline, CDR1 is MGHDK, CDR2 SYGVNS. V dropped 5 bases and J dropped 0; count of bases not matched to a gene: 9. The CDR3 loop is CASSPGTGGPNSNQPQHF. CDR3 DNA sequence: TGTGCCAGCAGTCCCGGGACAGGGGGTCCCAATAGCAATCAGCCCCAGCATTTT.

This clonotype was observed many times. This rearrangement joins TRBV5-6 to TRBJ2-5, with D tentatively TRBD1 or TRBD2 (5 bases each). Trimming took off 3 bases at V and 4 bases at J, with 19 bases between the two ends. Germline CDR1 and CDR2: SGHDT and YYEEEE. The CDR3 totals 16 residues. CDR3 loop: CASSSRVLGERETQYF. The CDR3 bases are TGTGCCAGCAGCTCCCGTGTCTTGGGGGAGAGAGAGACCCAGTACTTC.

This clonotype has only a few counts. The chain combines TRBV12-3 or TRBV12-4 with TRBJ1-3; D is ambiguous. This CDR3 is built from 17 residues. V was shortened by 4 bases and J by 3 bases, with 19 bases between the two germline ends. The CDR3 DNA reads TGTGCCAGCAGTTATGTTCCCCGGGGAGTGGGTGGAAACACCATATATTTT. Translated: CASSYVPRGVGGNTIYF.

A few counts support this clonotype. V is TRBV4-3 and J is TRBJ2-7; D might be TRBD1 or TRBD2, each matching 5 bases. CDR1 and CDR2 (germline): LGHNA, YSLEER. Trimming stripped 4 bases from V and 4 bases from J, with 17 bases between. The CDR3 has 15 amino acids. DNA of the CDR3: TGCGCCAGCAGCCCATCCGGGACCACCGATTACGAGCAGTACTTC. It yields the protein CASSPSGTTDYEQYF.

The V gene is TRBV12-3 or TRBV12-4, the J gene TRBJ2-7, with 12 bases aligning to TRBD2. Unmatched junction bases numbered 4, after V lost 6 bases and J lost 4 bases. The length of the CDR3 is 14 residues. The CDR3 nucleotides are TGTGCCAGCAGAAAGACTAGCGGGAGTTACGAGCAGTACTTC. This translates into CASRKTSGSYEQYF.

The genes are TRBV14 and TRBJ2-1; tentatively, D is TRBD2 (6 bases). This CDR3 has 17 residues. CDR1 and CDR2 (germline): SGHDN, FVKESK. V lost 0 bases, J lost 1 base, and 13 bases lay in between. The CDR3 loop is CASSQEGSGPSYNEQFF. CDR3 nucleotide sequence: TGTGCCAGCAGCCAAGAGGGTAGCGGTCCTTCCTACAATGAGCAGTTCTTC.

This chain links TRBV12-3 or TRBV12-4 with TRBJ2-1, with 7 bases matching TRBD2. The CDR3 is made up of 15 amino acids. Unmatched junction bases numbered 12, after V lost 5 bases and J lost 8 bases. CDR3 nucleotides: TGTGCCAGCAGTAGGGATGCGGGAGAAAGAGATGAGCAGTTCTTC. The encoded protein is CASSRDAGERDEQFF.

This clonotype was picked up many times. The chain recombines TRBV7-8 with TRBJ2-3; D may be TRBD1 (6 bases). Germline V gene sequence: CDR1 SGHVS, CDR2 FQNEAQ. Trimming pared 5 bases from V and 2 bases from J, leaving 11 bases between. The CDR3 runs to 14 residues. The CDR3: CASSPGVYTDTQYF. CDR3 in DNA: TGTGCCAGCAGCCCAGGGGTATACACAGATACGCAGTATTTT. The full variable domain, in which reference TRBV7-8 and TRBJ2-3 provide the parts outside the CDR3, is GAGVSQSPRYKVAKRGQDVALRCDPISGHVSLFWYQQALGQGPEFLTYFQNEAQLDKSGLPSDRFFAERPEGSVSTLKIQRTQQEDSAVYLCASSPGVYTDTQYFGPGTRLTVL.

The chain recombines TRBV13 with TRBJ1-4; D might be TRBD1 (6 bases). CDR1 is PRHDT, CDR2 FYEKMQ, per germline (reference sequence). The CDR3 is 16 amino acids. The V gene lost 5 bases and the J gene lost 5 bases, with 18 bases spanning the gap. The CDR3 region is CASSPLKDSPNEKLFF. CDR3 sequence (DNA): TGTGCCAGCAGCCCGCTAAAGGACAGCCCGAATGAAAAACTGTTTTTT. The full variable domain, its missing parts supplied by reference TRBV13 and TRBJ1-4, is AAGVIQSPRHLIKEKRETATLKCYPIPRHDTVYWYQQGPGQDPQFLISFYEKMQSDKGSIPDRFSAQQFSDYHSELNMSSLELGDSALYFCASSPLKDSPNEKLFFGSGTQLSVL.

This clonotype has more than one count but fewer than ten. The chain combines TRBV3-1 with TRBJ1-4; D perhaps matches TRBD1 (6 bases). V gave up 5 bases and J gave up 4 bases, with 11 bases separating them. Per the germline V gene, CDR1 is LGHDT and CDR2 is YNNKEL (reference sequence). CDR3 length: 14 amino acids. In nucleotides, the CDR3 is TGTGCCAGCAGCGTGGGGGGCGTTAATGAAAAACTGTTTTTT. Protein product: CASSVGGVNEKLFF.

This chain connects TRBV24-1 to TRBJ1-2; no reliable D call. The CDR3 extends over 14 amino acids. Germline loops: CDR1 KGHDR, CDR2 SFDVKD. V was pared by 4 bases and J by 4 bases, with 12 bases between. This CDR3 is CATSDFPELYGYTF. CDR3 DNA: TGTGCCACCAGTGACTTCCCAGAGCTCTATGGCTACACCTTC.

The table lists this clonotype with many counts. The chain carries TRBV10-3 and TRBJ1-3, with 12 nucleotides matching TRBD1. Germline CDR1 is ENHRY and CDR2 is SYGVKD. This CDR3 region has 15 residues. V lost 8 bases to trimming and J lost 8 bases; unmatched junction nucleotides: 10. The CDR3 loop reads CAIASGQGATDTIYF. As DNA, the CDR3 is TGTGCCATCGCTTCGGGACAGGGGGCGACGGACACCATATATTTT.

J is TRBJ2-5 and V is TRBV6-1, with TRBD2 as a possible D gene (8 bases). This CDR3 is 15 amino acids long. The germline V gene has CDR1 MNHNS and CDR2 SASEGT. The ends were cut back, 5 bases at V and 4 bases at J, with 17 bases in the middle. The CDR3 region is CASSTGGEGAETQYF. CDR3 DNA sequence: TGTGCCAGCAGTACGGGAGGGGAGGGGGCAGAGACCCAGTACTTC.

The chain recombines TRBV6-1 with TRBJ2-1; D tentatively reads TRBD1 or TRBD2 (5 bases each). This CDR3 has 15 residues. V lost 6 bases and J 3 bases, leaving 15 bases between the germline ends. Germline V gene lookup returns CDR1 MNHNS and CDR2 SASEGT. The CDR3 region is CASRGIRDHYNEQFF. Written as DNA, the CDR3 is TGTGCCAGCAGGGGGATCCGGGACCACTACAATGAGCAGTTCTTC.

This chain connects TRBV6-1 to TRBJ2-5, with TRBD1 matching 9 bases. The V and J ends lost 5 bases and 6 bases, in that order; junction bases with no gene match: 10. The CDR3 runs to 15 residues. CDR1 MNHNS and CDR2 SASEGT come from the germline V gene. CDR3 DNA sequence: TGTGCCAGCAGTACTACCGGGACAGGGCTTAAGACCCAGTACTTC. Translating it yields CASSTTGTGLKTQYF.

This clonotype was seen a few times. The genes are TRBV7-3 and TRBJ1-1, with D maybe TRBD1 (5 bases). Trimming removed 1 base at V and 3 bases at J, with 9 bases between. Per the germline V gene, CDR1 is SGHTA and CDR2 is FQGTGA. This CDR3 contains 14 residues. CDR3: CASSLRWGDTEAFF. The CDR3 region has the DNA TGTGCCAGCAGCTTAAGGTGGGGGGACACTGAAGCTTTCTTT.

The chain employs TRBV30 and TRBJ2-7, with a weak D call TRBD2 (5 bases). The CDR3 covers 14 residues. Trimming removed 1 base at V and 1 base at J, with 11 bases between. The V gene's germline CDR1 is GTSNPN and CDR2 SVGIG (reference sequence). This CDR3 is CAWSEPGKSYEQYF. The CDR3 DNA is TGTGCCTGGAGTGAACCCGGGAAATCCTACGAGCAGTACTTC.

This sequence joins TRBV12-3 or TRBV12-4 and TRBJ1-5; perhaps TRBD1 as D (6 bases). V was pared by 3 bases and J by 5 bases, with 14 bases between. This CDR3 comprises 15 residues. The CDR3, as DNA: TGTGCCAGCAGTTTGTACGAGACAGGAGATCAGCCCCAGCATTTT. It specifies CASSLYETGDQPQHF.

V usage is TRBV20-1 and J usage is TRBJ1-1; no definite D call. V lost 1 base to trimming and J lost 6 bases, with 12 bases between them. The CDR3 loop spans 13 amino acids. In germline, CDR1 is DFQATT, CDR2 SNEGSKA (reference sequence). DNA for the CDR3: TGCAGTGCTAGAGTCGGAGGTTTGCCTGAAGCTTTCTTT. This translates into CSARVGGLPEAFF.

DNA of the CDR3: TGTGCCAGCAGGCGAGCGGCCGCCTACAATGAGCAGTTCTTC. Its protein is CASRRAAAYNEQFF. This chain connects TRBV7-9 to TRBJ2-1; a possible D gene is TRBD2 (5 bases). CDR3 length equals 14 residues. CDR1 and CDR2 from the germline V gene are SEHNR and FQNEAQ (reference sequence). Trimming removed 6 bases at V and 2 bases at J, with 11 bases between.

This clonotype was seen a handful of times. The chain recombines TRBV12-3 or TRBV12-4 with TRBJ1-4; 7 bases are a match to TRBD1. Trimming at V came to 6 bases and at J to 3 bases, leaving 13 bases not matched to a gene. The CDR3 is made up of 17 amino acids. The CDR3 sequence is CASSPLRGQRSNEKLFF. In DNA, the CDR3 is TGTGCCAGCAGCCCCCTCAGGGGACAGCGATCTAATGAAAAACTGTTTTTT.

This clonotype came up a few times. The chain links TRBV6-1 to TRBJ2-7, with TRBD1 as a possible D gene (5 bases). The CDR3 sequence is 13 residues long. V lost 5 bases and J 3 bases, leaving 11 bases between the germline ends. Looked up from germline, CDR1 is MNHNS and CDR2 is SASEGT. The CDR3 sequence is CASSRQPNYEQYF. CDR3 in DNA: TGTGCCAGCAGTCGACAGCCGAACTACGAGCAGTACTTC.

This chain connects TRBV9 to TRBJ2-2; 7 bases line up with TRBD2. Per the germline V gene, CDR1 is SGDLS and CDR2 is YYNGEE. The CDR3 consists of 15 residues. V was pared by 0 bases and J by 6 bases, with 5 bases of the junction left unmatched. Here the CDR3 reads CASSVATSFAGELFF. CDR3 sequence (DNA): TGTGCCAGCAGCGTAGCGACTAGCTTCGCCGGGGAGCTGTTTTTT.

This clonotype was seen ten or more times. One junction end disagrees with the germline gene, perhaps due to a read error. V gene TRBV6-1 combines with J gene TRBJ2-7, with D perhaps matching TRBD1 (5 bases). This CDR3 has 14 amino acids. The germline V gene encodes CDR1 MNHNS and CDR2 SASEGT. CDR3 region: CASSPRQSSYEQYF. CDR3 bases: TGCGCCAGCAGCCCACGACAGAGCTCCTACGAGCAGTACTTC.

This clonotype was observed a few times. The chain joins TRBV20-1 to TRBJ2-3; TRBD1 is a possible D gene (6 bases). V shed 3 bases and J shed 4 bases, with 11 bases lying between them. Germline CDR1 DFQATT, CDR2 SNEGSKA (reference sequence). The CDR3 consists of 13 residues. The CDR3 spells CSASYQGSDTQYF. CDR3 in DNA: TGCAGTGCTAGTTATCAGGGGTCAGATACGCAGTATTTT.

This clonotype turned up a few times. The chain links TRBV5-1 to TRBJ2-6; TRBD1 matches 7 bases. J lost 5 bases, V lost 0 bases, and 11 bases had no gene match. The length of the CDR3 is 18 residues. The germline V gene encodes CDR1 SGHRS and CDR2 YFSETQ. CDR3 bases: TGCGCCAGCAGCTTGGGGACCCTTGGACAGGTCTGGGCCAACGTCCTGACTTTC. As protein: CASSLGTLGQVWANVLTF.

The genes are TRBV21-1 and TRBJ2-7; the table assigns TRBD1, which was not confirmed against the DNA. TRBV21-1 is an annotated pseudogene. This CDR3 has 17 residues. For the CDR3, the DNA is TGTGCCAGCAGCACCCGGGACAGGGCTGTCTATGCCTACGAGCAGTACTTC. Translating it yields CASSTRDRAVYAYEQYF.

This clonotype was counted a few times. The rearrangement joins TRBV4-1 to TRBJ1-1; 11 nucleotides line up with TRBD1. The CDR3 runs to 17 residues. CDR1 MGHRA and CDR2 YSYEKL come from the germline V gene. The ends lost 3 bases at V and 2 bases at J; junction bases unmatched: 8. The chain's CDR3 is CASSHGTGGSGNTEAFF. The CDR3 nucleotides are TGCGCCAGCAGCCACGGGACAGGGGGGAGCGGAAACACTGAAGCTTTCTTT.

The V and J genes are TRBV5-5 and TRBJ1-6, with D perhaps TRBD1 (6 bases). Trimming left V 3 bases short and J 7 bases short, with 14 bases between. The V gene's germline CDR1 is SGHKS and CDR2 YYEKEE (reference sequence). CDR3 length: 15 residues. The CDR3 protein is CASSSRGGRNSPLHF. In nucleotides, the CDR3 is TGTGCCAGCAGCTCTCGAGGGGGGCGAAATTCACCCCTCCACTTT.